This entry features one TCR beta chain sequence. Original processing notes: Amplification with reference gene primers provided the estimates of nucleated cell counts. The repertoire was sequenced with immunoSEQ multiplex PCR; TCRdb's copy has only in-frame clones and lacks some. The D gene and trimming were derived from the DNA, and the V and J assignments and clone size from that table. Of 180,000 or so clones in the sample, approximately 83% were seen once. This sample is drawn from a study of blood T cell repertoires in COVID-19. Study information: Samples came from the United States, Italy and Spain, spanning acute and convalescent COVID-19. From T cells, B-cell-depleted T cells, or PBMCs came the material, which was cDNA or gDNA.

This CDR3 contains 16 residues. The V gene end was trimmed by 0 bases and the J gene end by 4 bases; junction bases not matched to a gene: 4. Germline assignment: CDR1 LGHNA and CDR2 YNFKEQ. This sequence was found in a man between 60 and 75 years old with acute or convalescent COVID-19. Sequences were obtained from peripheral blood. The chain joins TRBV4-2 to TRBJ2-5; 11 nucleotides agree with TRBD2. CDR3 nucleotides: TGTGCCAGCAGCCAAGAAGGTAGCGGGGGGGGAGAGACCCAGTACTTC. Residues: CASSQEGSGGGETQYF.